This TCR beta chain was identified during a study of blood T cell repertoires in COVID-19. The table came from immunoSEQ multiplex PCR; TCRdb's copy has only in-frame clones and leaves some out. Among about 110,000 clones listed, 70% to 90% were seen once. Between the trimmed V and J ends, which lost 5 bases and 0 bases, there was a span of 7 bases. The CDR3 loop spans 13 amino acids. Germline values: CDR1 WNHNN, CDR2 SYGVQD (reference sequence). The V call is TRBV10-1, the J call TRBJ1-1; maybe TRBD1 (5 bases). The receptor was isolated from a man aged 35 to 55 with active or convalescent COVID-19. Sequenced input: peripheral blood. The CDR3 sequence is CASSKDMNTEAFF. CDR3 sequence (DNA): TGCGCCAGCAGTAAGGACATGAACACTGAAGCTTTCTTT.